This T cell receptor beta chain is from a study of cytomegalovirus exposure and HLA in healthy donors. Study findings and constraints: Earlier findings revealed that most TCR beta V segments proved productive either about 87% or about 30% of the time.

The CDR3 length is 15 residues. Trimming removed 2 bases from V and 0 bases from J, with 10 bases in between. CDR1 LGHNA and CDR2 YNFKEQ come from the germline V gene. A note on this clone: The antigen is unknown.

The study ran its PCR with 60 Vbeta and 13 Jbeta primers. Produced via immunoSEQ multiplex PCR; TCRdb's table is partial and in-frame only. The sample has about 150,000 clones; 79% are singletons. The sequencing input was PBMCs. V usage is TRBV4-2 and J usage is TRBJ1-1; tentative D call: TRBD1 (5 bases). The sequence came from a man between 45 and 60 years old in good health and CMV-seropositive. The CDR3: CASSQQTGMNTEAFF. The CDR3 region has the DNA TGTGCCAGCAGCCAACAAACAGGCATGAACACTGAAGCTTTCTTT.